Listed here are 30 T cell receptor beta chains from one sample, sequenced in a study of spatial heterogeneity in lung cancer. TCRdb ran MiXCR on the 5' RACE reads and lists one entry per CDR3 protein. The sample holds approximately 82,000 distinct CDR3 sequences, roughly 12% seen once. Regarding time point: sample taken at primary tumor resection. Whole RNA obtained from tumor, nontumor lung or frozen PBMC underwent sequencing without sorting. The specimen comprised PBMCs, sampled at surgery. These receptors came from a male donor with early-stage non-small cell lung cancer.

The chain joins TRBV27 to TRBJ1-5; a possible D gene is TRBD1 (6 bases). Germline loops: CDR1 MNHEY, CDR2 SMNVEV (reference sequence). The CDR3 is 16 amino acids. Trimming took 5 bases from V and 6 from J, leaving 20 bases between them. In DNA form, the CDR3 reads TGTGCCAGCAGTCCTTGGGGCCCAGGAGGGGGTCAGCCCCAGCATTTT. It translates to CASSPWGPGGGQPQHF.

This clonotype has more than one count but fewer than ten. The V gene is TRBV12-3 or TRBV12-4, the J gene TRBJ1-3, with a possible D match to TRBD1 (6 bases). CDR3 size: 12 residues. Trimming removed 3 bases at V and 10 bases at J, with 10 bases between. The CDR3 sequence is CASSFGGGTIYF. In nucleotides, the CDR3 is TGTGCCAGCAGTTTCGGAGGGGGGACCATATATTTT.

The gene calls are TRBV6-6 and TRBJ2-7; D gene uncertain. The CDR3 runs to 16 residues. V was pared by 0 bases and J by 0 bases, with 12 bases between. Looked up from germline, CDR1 is MNHNY and CDR2 is SVGAGI (reference sequence). The CDR3 DNA is TGTGCCAGCAGTTACTCGGGTAGCTCCCACTCCTACGAGCAGTACTTC. Translating it yields CASSYSGSSHSYEQYF.

This clonotype was observed a handful of times. This sequence joins TRBV27 and TRBJ1-1; D uncertain. Germline-derived CDR1 and CDR2 are MNHEY and SMNVEV (reference sequence). The CDR3 is 14 amino acids. V was shortened by 6 bases and J by 0 bases, with 11 bases between the two germline ends. CDR3 coding DNA: TGTGCCAGCAGCCGGCAATCCATGAACACTGAAGCTTTCTTT. It translates to CASSRQSMNTEAFF.

This chain joins TRBV5-4 and TRBJ1-1; D may be TRBD1 (6 bases). Germline lookup yields CDR1 SGHNT and CDR2 YYREEE (reference sequence). V dropped 0 bases and J dropped 1 base, with 10 bases sitting between them. CDR3 length: 15 amino acids. CDR3 coding DNA: TGTGCCAGCAGCTTGGCAGGGGCCGGGAACACTGAAGCTTTCTTT. Its protein product is CASSLAGAGNTEAFF.

Comments on this clonotype: An end of the junction does not agree with germline; a read error may underlie this. The chain is built from TRBV3-1 and TRBJ2-7; 10 bases line up with TRBD1. The CDR3 consists of 15 residues. Germline CDR1 LGHDT, CDR2 YNNKEL (reference sequence). CDR3 region: CASSPGQGFSYEQNF. In DNA form, the CDR3 reads TGTGCCAGCAGCCCGGGACAGGGGTTTTCCTACGAGCAGAACTTC.

The CDR3 sequence: CASSLFGTNYGYTF. CDR3 DNA: TGTGCCAGCAGCCTCTTCGGGACTAACTATGGCTACACCTTC. The V and J genes are TRBV16 and TRBJ1-2; D is undetermined. Germline V gene data show CDR1 as KGHSY and CDR2 as FQNENV. The CDR3 consists of 14 residues. The V end lost 4 bases, the J end lost 0 bases, and 9 bases lay between the germline ends.

This clonotype came up many times. The V call is TRBV20-1, the J call TRBJ1-1; D possibly corresponds to TRBD1 (6 bases). There are 15 residues in the CDR3. Trimming shortened V by 0 bases and J by 1 base, and 12 bases separated the two germline ends. From germline, CDR1 is DFQATT and CDR2 SNEGSKA (reference sequence). The CDR3 bases are TGCAGTGCTAGAGATGATCCGGGGGCGAACACTGAAGCTTTCTTT. Translation: CSARDDPGANTEAFF.

The chain couples TRBV7-9 to TRBJ2-1, with D possibly being TRBD2 (6 bases). This CDR3 region has 15 residues. Trimming took 2 bases from V and 5 from J, leaving 13 bases between them. CDR1 is SEHNR and CDR2 is FQNEAQ in the germline V gene (reference sequence). CDR3 sequence reads: CASSLNQLAHNEQFF. The CDR3, as DNA: TGTGCCAGCAGCTTAAATCAACTAGCCCACAATGAGCAGTTCTTC.

The gene calls are TRBV12-3 or TRBV12-4 and TRBJ1-5, with TRBD1 matching 8 bases. This CDR3 comprises 19 residues. Trimming took 0 bases from V and 2 from J; bases not matched to a gene: 12. The CDR3 DNA follows: TGTGCCAGCAGTTTAGCGTCAGGACAGGGATCAATTGGCAATCAGCCCCAGCATTTT. Translating gives CASSLASGQGSIGNQPQHF.

This chain joins TRBV29-1 and TRBJ1-5; 10 bases agree with TRBD1. The CDR3 loop spans 13 amino acids. J was trimmed by 6 bases and V by 4 bases; bases with no gene match: 3. Germline V gene data show CDR1 as SQVTM and CDR2 as ANQGSEA. CDR3 region: CSVGTGGSQPQHF. CDR3 nucleotides: TGCAGCGTTGGGACAGGGGGTAGTCAGCCCCAGCATTTT. Full variable domain (rest looked up from reference TRBV29-1 and TRBJ1-5): SAVISQKPSRDICQRGTSLTIQCQVDSQVTMMFWYRQQPGQSLTLIATANQGSEATYESGFVIDKFPISRPNLTFSTLTVSNMSPEDSSIYLCSVGTGGSQPQHFGDGTRLSIL.

In its sample, this clonotype was seen a few times. This chain links TRBV12-3 or TRBV12-4 with TRBJ2-2, with 7 nucleotides matching TRBD2. The ends lost 3 bases at V and 4 bases at J; junction bases unmatched: 5. CDR3 size: 15 residues. CDR3 nucleotide sequence: TGTGCCAGCAGTTTGACTAGCAGTAGCACCGGGGAGCTGTTTTTT. Amino acid sequence: CASSLTSSSTGELFF.

This clonotype has at least ten counts. The V call is TRBV6-5, the J call TRBJ2-2; D unclear. V was shortened by 2 bases and J by 5 bases, with 6 bases between the two germline ends. The CDR3 has 13 amino acids. In germline, CDR1 is MNHEY, CDR2 SVGAGI. The DNA for the CDR3 is TGTGCCAGCAGTTACCTTTTGACCGGGGAGCTGTTTTTT. Protein: CASSYLLTGELFF.

This clonotype was detected many times. J is TRBJ2-3 and V is TRBV30; no firm D call. Looked up from germline, CDR1 is GTSNPN and CDR2 is SVGIG (reference sequence). This CDR3 has 12 residues. V lost 3 bases, J lost 0 bases, and 4 bases lay in between. CDR3 residues: CAWSGSTDTQYF. In nucleotides, the CDR3 is TGTGCCTGGAGCGGCAGCACAGATACGCAGTATTTT.

In the case of this clonotype: This may stem from a read error, because a much larger clone lies one nucleotide away. The chain has TRBV23-1 and TRBJ1-5; 12 bases line up with TRBD1. TRBV23-1 counts as an open reading frame of uncertain function. This CDR3 comprises 15 residues. CDR3 nucleotides: TGCGCCAGCAGTCAAAGGGACAGGGGGCATCAGTCCCAGCATTTT. As protein: CASSQRDRGHQSQHF.

The V gene is TRBV18, the J gene TRBJ2-1, with 7 bases fitting TRBD2. The CDR3 covers 13 residues. J was trimmed by 10 bases and V by 0 bases; bases with no gene match: 3. Per the germline V gene, CDR1 is KGHSH and CDR2 is LQKENI. The CDR3 sequence: CASSPPLTSEQFF. The CDR3 coding sequence is TGTGCCAGCTCACCACCTCTGACTAGCGAGCAGTTCTTC. The full variable domain, completed using reference TRBV18 and TRBJ2-1, is NAGVMQNPRHLVRRRGQEARLRCSPMKGHSHVYWYRQLPEEGLKFMVYLQKENIIDESGMPKERFSAEFPKEGPSILRIQQVVRGDSAAYFCASSPPLTSEQFFGPGTRLTVL.

This chain's CDR3 is CSVGGGDNEQFF. The CDR3 DNA sequence: TGCAGCGTTGGGGGGGGAGACAATGAGCAGTTCTTC. The V and J genes are TRBV29-1 and TRBJ2-1; the match to TRBD2 covers 7 bases. Germline values: CDR1 SQVTM, CDR2 ANQGSEA. CDR3 length: 12 residues. V lost 4 bases and J lost 5; bases outside the gene matches: 2.

About this clonotype itself: One end of the junction varies from germline; a read error may be responsible. This chain joins TRBV6-1 and TRBJ2-7; no firm D call. Germline CDR1 and CDR2: MNHNS and SASEGT. The CDR3 contains 10 residues. CDR3 sequence: CASSELNPSF. CDR3 in DNA: TGTGCCAGCAGTGAATTGAACCCCAGCTTC.

This chain connects TRBV6-2 or TRBV6-3 to TRBJ2-7; no clear D gene. CDR1 is MNHEY and CDR2 is SVGEGT in the germline V gene. Trimming shortened V by 6 bases and J by 5 bases, and 8 bases separated the two germline ends. This CDR3 has 11 amino acids. CDR3 sequence (DNA): TGTGCCAGCAGGGAAGGCGACGAGCAGTACTTC. Its translation: CASREGDEQYF.

This clonotype came up many times. The chain couples TRBV11-2 to TRBJ1-4, with no clear D. This CDR3 contains 16 residues. The germline CDR1 and CDR2 sequences are SGHAT and FQNNGV. V lost 2 bases to trimming and J lost 4 bases, with 14 bases between them. The CDR3 DNA follows: TGTGCCAGCAGCTTACGACTGGGATCATTTAATGAAAAACTGTTTTTT. Protein product: CASSLRLGSFNEKLFF.

The CDR3 loop is CASSEGVVRDEQFF. In nucleotides, the CDR3 is TGTGCCAGCAGTGAAGGGGTCGTTAGGGATGAGCAGTTCTTC. The chain carries TRBV2 and TRBJ2-1; D is undetermined. In germline, CDR1 is SNHLY, CDR2 FYNNEI. The CDR3 has 14 amino acids. Trimming stripped 1 base from V and 8 bases from J, with 12 bases between.

This clonotype has more than one count but fewer than ten. The chain recombines TRBV29-1 with TRBJ2-6; D is unclear. Germline CDR1 SQVTM, CDR2 ANQGSEA. V lost 4 bases to trimming and J lost 1 base, with 5 bases between them. The CDR3 spans 13 residues. The CDR3 sequence is CSVGFSGANVLTF. CDR3 DNA: TGCAGCGTTGGTTTTTCTGGGGCCAACGTCCTGACTTTC. The entire variable domain, with the rest obtained from reference TRBV29-1 and TRBJ2-6, is as follows: SAVISQKPSRDICQRGTSLTIQCQVDSQVTMMFWYRQQPGQSLTLIATANQGSEATYESGFVIDKFPISRPNLTFSTLTVSNMSPEDSSIYLCSVGFSGANVLTFGAGSRLTVL.

This clonotype was counted many times. This rearrangement joins TRBV29-1 to TRBJ1-2; no firm D call. CDR1 is SQVTM and CDR2 is ANQGSEA in the germline V gene. V shed 7 bases and J shed 0 bases, with 15 bases lying between them. This CDR3 has 14 amino acids. CDR3 nucleotide sequence: TGCAGCGCCCTGCGCGGGGTCCCTAACTATGGCTACACCTTC. This gives the protein CSALRGVPNYGYTF. The whole variable domain, remainder taken from reference TRBV29-1 and TRBJ1-2, is SAVISQKPSRDICQRGTSLTIQCQVDSQVTMMFWYRQQPGQSLTLIATANQGSEATYESGFVIDKFPISRPNLTFSTLTVSNMSPEDSSIYLCSALRGVPNYGYTFGSGTRLTVV.

This clonotype appeared a few times. The rearrangement joins TRBV7-9 to TRBJ1-1; D is unresolved. CDR1 and CDR2 (germline): SEHNR, FQNEAQ (reference sequence). V lost 5 bases to trimming and J lost 1 base, with 11 bases between them. The CDR3 contains 14 residues. DNA of the CDR3: TGTGCCAGCAGCCCTCCTACGAGGAACACTGAAGCTTTCTTT. It translates to CASSPPTRNTEAFF.

The chain has TRBV12-3 or TRBV12-4 and TRBJ1-2, with 10 bases lining up with TRBD1. V lost 6 bases, J lost 4 bases, and 11 bases stayed unmatched. There are 16 residues in the CDR3. The CDR3 sequence is CASSPTGTGATYGYTF. CDR3 sequence (DNA): TGTGCCAGCAGCCCTACCGGGACAGGGGCTACCTATGGCTACACCTTC.

This clonotype was counted between two and nine times. This chain uses TRBV6-5 with TRBJ2-7; maybe TRBD2 (6 bases). This CDR3 spans 14 amino acids. The germline V and J ends were trimmed by 7 bases and 1 base, with 14 bases remaining between them. Germline CDR1 MNHEY, CDR2 SVGAGI. CDR3 bases: TGTGCCAGCAAACCGGGACTGACGTCCTACGAGCAGTACTTC. Translated, it gives CASKPGLTSYEQYF.

This clonotype has a handful of counts. The chain employs TRBV2 and TRBJ2-1; 9 bases are shared with TRBD1. The V and J ends lost 6 bases and 9 bases, in that order; junction bases with no gene match: 9. Germline CDR1 is SNHLY and CDR2 is FYNNEI. This CDR3 contains 14 residues. The CDR3 DNA reads as TGTGCCAGCAGATCCGGGACAGGGTATGGTGAGCAGTTCTTC. Translating it yields CASRSGTGYGEQFF.

This clonotype was counted only a few times. The V gene is TRBV5-1, the J gene TRBJ2-1; 14 bases align to TRBD2. Unmatched junction bases numbered 16, after V lost 4 bases and J lost 7 bases. Germline CDR1 and CDR2: SGHRS and YFSETQ. The CDR3 is 19 amino acids. The CDR3, as DNA: TGCGCCAGCAGCCGGGTGTCTTCTGGGACTAGCGGGAGCCGGAATGAGCAGTTCTTC. Its protein is CASSRVSSGTSGSRNEQFF. The full variable domain, with the rest looked up from reference TRBV5-1 and TRBJ2-1, is KAGVTQTPRYLIKTRGQQVTLSCSPISGHRSVSWYQQTPGQGLQFLFEYFSETQRNKGNFPGRFSGRQFSNSRSEMNVSTLELGDSALYLCASSRVSSGTSGSRNEQFFGPGTRLTVL.

The CDR3 coding sequence is TGTGCCAGTAGTATCCAGACTAACACCGGGGAGCTGTTTTTT. It encodes CASSIQTNTGELFF. The chain combines TRBV19 with TRBJ2-2; D uncertain. Germline loops: CDR1 LNHDA, CDR2 SQIVND (reference sequence). Trimming removed 3 bases from V and 2 bases from J, with 7 bases in between. The CDR3 sequence is 14 residues long.

The chain uses TRBV2 and TRBJ2-7; 7 bases agree with TRBD2. The CDR3 has 14 residues. The germline gives CDR1 SNHLY, CDR2 FYNNEI. The junction had 6 bases not matched to a gene; V was cut back by 5 bases and J by 2 bases. CDR3 bases: TGTGCCAGCAGTCTCGAGGGGACTACCTACGAGCAGTACTTC. Its protein is CASSLEGTTYEQYF.